Described below is a single TCR beta chain sequence and its context. Its antigen is undetermined. This record belongs to a study of CD8+ T cells in alopecia areata. Study results and limitations: Scalp clonality and expanded CD8+ clones among the top 100 fell significantly with tofacitinib. Links between baseline CD8+ expansion and response need larger treated cohorts.

Noted treatment: oral pan-JAK inhibitor, 5-10 mg twice daily. Following RNA extraction, reverse transcription yielded cDNA that acted as the sequencing template. Measured with immunoSEQ multiplex PCR; TCRdb has only the in-frame clones, and not every one. The sample includes hundreds of thousands of clones, about 62% of them seen just once. Sequencing was performed on CD4+ T cells sorted from blood, taken at approximately week 51, from a patient treated with tofacitinib. The TCR sequence derives from a human donor with alopecia areata.

The CDR3 loop is CASSLEARADTQYF. The DNA for the CDR3 is TGCGCCAGCAGCTTGGAGGCCAGGGCGGATACGCAGTATTTT. The chain has TRBV5-1 and TRBJ2-3; tentative D call: TRBD1 (5 bases). The germline gives CDR1 SGHRS, CDR2 YFSETQ. There are 14 residues in the CDR3. The ends were cut back, 0 bases at V and 6 bases at J, with 11 bases in the middle.